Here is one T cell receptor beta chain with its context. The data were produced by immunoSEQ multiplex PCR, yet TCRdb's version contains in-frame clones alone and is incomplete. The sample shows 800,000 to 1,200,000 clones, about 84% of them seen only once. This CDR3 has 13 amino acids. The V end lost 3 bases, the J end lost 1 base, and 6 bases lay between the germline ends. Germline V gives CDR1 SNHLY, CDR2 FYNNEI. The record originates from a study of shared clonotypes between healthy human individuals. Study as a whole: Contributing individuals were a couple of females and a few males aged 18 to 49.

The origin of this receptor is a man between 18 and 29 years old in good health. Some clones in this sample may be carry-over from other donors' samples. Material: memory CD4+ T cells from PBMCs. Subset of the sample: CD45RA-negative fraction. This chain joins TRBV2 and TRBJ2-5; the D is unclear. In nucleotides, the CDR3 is TGTGCCAGCAGTGACCGGGCCCAAGAGACCCAGTACTTC. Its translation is CASSDRAQETQYF.